This T cell receptor (beta chain) derives from a study of tumor-infiltrating lymphocytes in primary liver carcinoma. For the study at large: The five patients, who were men and women, ranged in age from 30 to 69 years. The tumors ranged from roughly 4.2 to 11 cm across and fell within stage T1-T3 N0M0. The study's findings and limits: Without sorting, CD4+ versus CD8+ T cell repertoires were not compared.

Blood RNA came from unsorted whole blood; germline DNA was also extracted. Chronic HBV infection, untreated so far, was present in the patients. Worth noting for this clonotype: Its specificity is not known. The germline gene is not matched at one end of the junction; a read error may be the cause.

Constant-region priming of around 500 ng total RNA yielded TCR beta cDNA. Nested multiplex PCR, run for three rounds with slightly modified ARM-PCR, yielded TCR beta libraries. TRBV1-TRBV30 forward primers and a C-beta reverse primer were used in the first two PCR rounds, which each ran for 9 to 10 cycles. MiXCR, run by TCRdb on the multiplex PCR reads, gives a single entry per CDR3 protein. The table shows about 310,000 distinct CDR3 sequences, with around three fifths occurring only once. The CDR3 runs to 12 residues. This clonotype was sampled from a man aged 40-50 years with primary liver carcinoma and hepatitis B virus infection. This chain links TRBV12-3 or TRBV12-4 with TRBJ2-3, with TRBD2 as a possible D gene (5 bases). Sequencing was done on a sample of peripheral blood. This CDR3 is CVSSVGEYTQYF. The CDR3 nucleotides are TGTGTCAGCTCGGTGGGAGAGTATACGCAGTATTTT.